This TCR beta chain was recovered during a study of T cells in Graves' hyperthyroidism and ophthalmopathy. This clonotype was recorded at least ten times. The germline gives CDR1 KGHSH, CDR2 LQKENI. This CDR3 has 15 residues. Trimming stripped 1 base from V and 1 base from J, with 8 bases between. The investigators amplified TCR beta CDR3 regions from RNA transcripts. The study used the HTBI primer set for a first-round RT-PCR of the TCR CDR3. TCRdb re-called the multiplex PCR reads through MiXCR, storing one row per CDR3 protein. Among around 600,000 distinct CDR3 sequences listed, approximately 14% were seen once. Investigators excluded patients with uncontrolled infection, other autoimmune disease, pregnancy or lactation. The PBMCs were sourced from fresh peripheral blood (about 9.7 ml).

The chain links TRBV18 to TRBJ2-1; possibly TRBD2 for D (5 bases). This receptor was identified in a woman between 45 and 65 years old with Graves' ophthalmopathy. Sequenced input: blood. CDR3 sequence (DNA): TGTGCCAGCTCACCACTGAGGGAATCCTACAATGAGCAGTTCTTC. Its translation is CASSPLRESYNEQFF.